This T cell receptor (beta chain) came from a study of blood T cells in healthy people across ages. Trimming cost V 2 bases and J 8 bases; bases outside gene matches: 9. Germline V gene data show CDR1 as MNHNY and CDR2 as SVGAGI (reference sequence). The CDR3 length is 16 residues. For the second PCR, which ran for about 7 to 11 cycles, a sample-barcoded 5' primer and a J-beta primer mix were used. TCRdb reanalysed the 5' RACE reads using MiXCR and keeps one entry per CDR3 protein. The table has just over 1 million distinct CDR3 sequences, less than 50% seen once. This sequence originates from an older woman in good health. The V call is TRBV6-6, the J call TRBJ2-1, with 10 bases matching TRBD2. The sequenced sample was blood. The CDR3 DNA reads TGTGCCAGCAGTTACGTCAAGGGACTAGCGTCAGATGAGCAGTTCTTC. As protein: CASSYVKGLASDEQFF.